A selection of T cell receptor beta chains follows, all from one sample in a study of breast tumors, draining lymph nodes, adjacent tissues. TCRdb processed the multiplex PCR reads anew with MiXCR; each CDR3 protein has one entry. The data hold approximately 52,000 distinct CDR3 sequences, with over 40% observed a single time. The sample taken for sequencing was breast tumor tissue. The receptors here all came from a female donor with breast cancer. Some clones in this sample may be carry-over from other donors' samples. Each CDR3 is given with its conserved first and last residue. The order of the fields is V gene, clone size, J gene, D gene, CDR3 protein, CDR3 DNA. The D gene is left open where the match is weak. Not every row has a clone size; where given, it reads once, few, many or a size class.

V: TRBV4-3
size: many
J: TRBJ1-3
D: -
CDR3: CASSPFTGSGNTIYF
DNA: TGCGCCAGCAGCCCTTTTACAGGTTCTGGAAACACCATATATTTT

V: TRBV29-1
size: -
J: TRBJ2-7
D: -
CDR3: CSVLRGDSYEQHF
DNA: TGCAGCGTTTTGAGAGGGGATTCTTACGAGCAGCACTTC

V: TRBV29-1
size: -
J: TRBJ2-1
D: TRBD2
CDR3: CSTEREAGNEQFF
DNA: TGCAGCACGGAGCGGGAGGCGGGGAATGAGCAGTTCTTC

V: TRBV11-3
size: many
J: TRBJ2-2
D: -
CDR3: CASSPRDLTNTGELFF
DNA: TGTGCCAGCAGCCCCAGGGACCTCACGAACACCGGGGAGCTGTTTTTT

V: TRBV11-2
size: many
J: TRBJ2-2
D: -
CDR3: CASNPPLGGHRELFF
DNA: TGTGCCAGCAACCCCCCCTTGGGAGGCCACCGGGAGCTGTTTTTT

V: TRBV4-2
size: many
J: TRBJ2-1
D: TRBD2
CDR3: CASSQDGGSHNEQFF
DNA: TGTGCCAGCAGCCAAGATGGCGGGAGCCACAATGAGCAGTTCTTC

V: TRBV20-1
size: -
J: TRBJ1-6
D: -
CDR3: CSVKKLTGDNSPLHF
DNA: TGCAGTGTTAAAAAATTGACAGGAGATAATTCACCCCTCCACTTT

V: TRBV19
size: -
J: TRBJ1-6
D: -
CDR3: CASKGARVDNSPLHF
DNA: TGTGCCAGTAAAGGAGCACGAGTTGATAATTCACCCCTCCACTTT

V: TRBV7-2
size: many
J: TRBJ2-2
D: -
CDR3: CASTIAPNDGELFF
DNA: TGTGCCAGCACAATTGCCCCGAACGACGGGGAGCTGTTTTTT

V: TRBV7-3
size: many
J: TRBJ2-6
D: TRBD1
CDR3: CASSPIGTAGANVLTF
DNA: TGTGCCAGCAGCCCCATAGGGACAGCTGGGGCCAACGTCCTGACTTTC

V: TRBV4-3
size: many
J: TRBJ2-1
D: -
CDR3: CASSQDLYLEQFF
DNA: TGCGCCAGCAGCCAAGATTTGTACCTTGAGCAGTTCTTC

V: TRBV5-6
size: many
J: TRBJ2-7
D: -
CDR3: CASSPGRTYEQYF
DNA: TGTGCCAGCAGCCCCGGACGGACCTACGAGCAGTACTTC

V: TRBV5-1
size: many
J: TRBJ2-5
D: TRBD2
CDR3: CASSLSGRDQETQYF
DNA: TGCGCCAGCAGCTTGAGCGGGAGAGACCAAGAGACCCAGTACTTC

V: TRBV5-1
size: once
J: TRBJ2-5
D: TRBD2
CDR3: CASSWDYQSHPSQETQYF
DNA: TGCGCCAGCAGCTGGGACTACCAGTCACATCCCTCTCAAGAGACCCAGTACTTC

V: TRBV5-6
size: -
J: TRBJ2-5
D: -
CDR3: CASSLGRFQETQYF
DNA: TGTGCCAGCAGCCTGGGACGCTTCCAAGAGACCCAGTACTTC

V: TRBV9
size: many
J: TRBJ2-7
D: TRBD2
CDR3: CASSERLAGDGPKVEQYF
DNA: TGTGCCAGCAGCGAAAGACTAGCGGGAGATGGCCCAAAGGTCGAGCAGTACTTC

V: TRBV7-2
size: -
J: TRBJ1-4
D: TRBD1
CDR3: CASSLVQGVKKLFF
DNA: TGTGCCAGCAGCTTAGTACAGGGGGTCAAAAAACTGTTTTTT

V: TRBV20-1
size: many
J: TRBJ2-7
D: -
CDR3: CSAKGIARNEQYF
DNA: TGCAGTGCCAAAGGGATCGCGCGAAACGAGCAGTACTTC

V: TRBV11-3
size: many
J: TRBJ2-7
D: TRBD1
CDR3: CASSFGQGSYEQYF
DNA: TGTGCCAGCAGCTTTGGACAGGGGAGCTACGAGCAGTACTTC

V: TRBV29-1
size: -
J: TRBJ2-1
D: -
CDR3: CSVADAGNEPFF
DNA: TGCAGCGTTGCAGATGCCGGCAATGAGCCGTTCTTC

V: TRBV10-2
size: -
J: TRBJ1-2
D: -
CDR3: CASSESRGQNYGYTF
DNA: TGCGCCAGCAGTGAGTCGAGGGGCCAGAACTATGGCTACACCTTC

V: TRBV25-1
size: -
J: TRBJ2-1
D: -
CDR3: CASVVQGGSGEQFF
DNA: TGTGCCAGCGTTGTACAGGGTGGATCCGGTGAGCAGTTCTTC

V: TRBV5-5
size: -
J: TRBJ2-7
D: -
CDR3: CASSLESASSYERYF
DNA: TGTGCCAGCAGCTTGGAATCGGCTTCCTCCTACGAGCGGTACTTC

V: TRBV29-1
size: -
J: TRBJ2-3
D: TRBD2
CDR3: CSESGTSTDTQYF
DNA: TGCAGCGAAAGCGGGACTAGCACAGATACGCAGTATTTT

V: TRBV10-3
size: -
J: TRBJ2-5
D: TRBD2
CDR3: CAISSGTSGSSGETQYF
DNA: TGTGCCATCAGCTCCGGGACTAGCGGGAGTTCGGGAGAGACCCAGTACTTC

V: TRBV7-2
size: many
J: TRBJ1-2
D: -
CDR3: CASGQDGIYGYTF
DNA: TGTGCCAGCGGACAAGACGGTATCTATGGCTACACCTTC

V: TRBV30
size: many
J: TRBJ1-2
D: -
CDR3: CAWSVATNYGYTF
DNA: TGTGCCTGGAGTGTAGCCACCAACTATGGCTACACCTTC

V: TRBV19
size: few
J: TRBJ2-2
D: -
CDR3: CASSIFRGGVGELFF
DNA: TGTGCCAGTAGTATTTTCAGGGGAGGGGTCGGGGAGCTGTTTTTT

V: TRBV5-1
size: -
J: TRBJ2-7
D: -
CDR3: CASSLEGVEHYF
DNA: TGCGCCAGCAGCTTGGAAGGGGTGGAACACTACTTC

V: TRBV18
size: many
J: TRBJ2-3
D: TRBD1
CDR3: CASSLGTGQGTQYF
DNA: TGTGCCAGCTCGCTTGGGACAGGACAAGGTACGCAGTATTTT

V: TRBV5-1
size: many
J: TRBJ2-5
D: -
CDR3: CASSLDHTNQETQYF
DNA: TGCGCCAGCAGCTTGGACCACACCAACCAAGAGACCCAGTACTTC

V: TRBV11-2
size: many
J: TRBJ2-7
D: -
CDR3: CASSFPPGSLGEQYF
DNA: TGTGCCAGCAGCTTCCCTCCCGGGTCTCTCGGGGAGCAGTACTTC

V: TRBV28
size: many
J: TRBJ1-6
D: -
CDR3: CASRSKLGRLNSPLHF
DNA: TGTGCCAGCAGGTCTAAACTGGGGCGGCTTAATTCACCCCTCCACTTT